This T cell receptor beta chain was found in a study of blood T cell repertoires in COVID-19. Overall study: Specimens from acute and convalescent COVID-19 originated in the United States, Italy and Spain. Sources were T cells, B-cell-depleted T cells, or PBMCs; the material itself was cDNA or gDNA.

The CDR3 has 16 residues. Trimming cost V 0 bases and J 5 bases, with 16 bases left between them. The germline V gene has CDR1 LNHDA and CDR2 SQIVND (reference sequence). In the authors' workflow: How many nucleated cells were present was estimated from reference gene primer amplification. Repertoires were generated with immunoSEQ multiplex PCR, while TCRdb's copy carries only in-frame clones and drops some. V and J calls and clone size come straight from that table; D and trimming were deduced from the DNA. The sample lists roughly 150,000 clones, under 85% occurring once. This sequence was found in a man between 65 and 85 years old with acute or convalescent COVID-19. The V call is TRBV19, the J call TRBJ2-5; D is uncertain. The sample comprised peripheral blood. Here the CDR3 reads CASSIDLIRAGETQYF. The CDR3 coding sequence is TGTGCCAGTAGTATAGATCTGATTCGCGCCGGGGAGACCCAGTACTTC.